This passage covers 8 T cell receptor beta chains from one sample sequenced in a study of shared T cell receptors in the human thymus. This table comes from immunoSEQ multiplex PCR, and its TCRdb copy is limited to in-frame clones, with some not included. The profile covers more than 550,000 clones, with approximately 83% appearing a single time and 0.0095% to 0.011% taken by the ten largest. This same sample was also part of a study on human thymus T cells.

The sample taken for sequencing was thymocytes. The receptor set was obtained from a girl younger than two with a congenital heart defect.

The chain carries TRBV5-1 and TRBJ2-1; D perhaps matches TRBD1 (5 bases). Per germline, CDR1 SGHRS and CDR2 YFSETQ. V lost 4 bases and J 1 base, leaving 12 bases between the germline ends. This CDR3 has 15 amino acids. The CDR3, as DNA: TGCGCCAGCAGCCCCAGGGTGGAGTCCTACAATGAGCAGTTCTTC. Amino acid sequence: CASSPRVESYNEQFF.

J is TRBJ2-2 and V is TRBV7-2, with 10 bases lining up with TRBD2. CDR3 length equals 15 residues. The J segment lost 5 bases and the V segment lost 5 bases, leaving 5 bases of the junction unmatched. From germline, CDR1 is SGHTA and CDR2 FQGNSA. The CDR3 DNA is TGTGCCAGCAGCCGGAGCGGGGGGGCAACCGGGGAGCTGTTTTTT. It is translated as CASSRSGGATGELFF.

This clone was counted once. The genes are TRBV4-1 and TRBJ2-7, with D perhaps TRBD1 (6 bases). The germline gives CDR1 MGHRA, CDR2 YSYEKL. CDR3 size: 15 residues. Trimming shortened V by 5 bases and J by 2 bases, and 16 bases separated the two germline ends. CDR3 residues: CASSFDQGITYEQYF. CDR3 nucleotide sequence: TGCGCCAGCAGCTTCGACCAGGGGATAACCTACGAGCAGTACTTC.

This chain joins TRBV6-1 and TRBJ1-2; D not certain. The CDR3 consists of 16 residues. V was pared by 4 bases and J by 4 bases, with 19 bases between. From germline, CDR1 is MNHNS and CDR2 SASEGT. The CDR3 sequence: CASSGFHDPEGYGYTF. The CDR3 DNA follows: TGTGCCAGCAGTGGTTTTCACGACCCCGAGGGCTATGGCTACACCTTC.

The CDR3 region has the DNA TGTGCCAGCAGCTTATTTCGGCAGGGGATTATGGCTTTCTTT. Encoded protein: CASSLFRQGIMAFF. V usage is TRBV7-8 and J usage is TRBJ1-1, with TRBD1 as a possible D gene (6 bases). The length of the CDR3 is 14 residues. V was cut by 2 bases and J by 11 bases, with 18 bases left in between. The germline V gene has CDR1 SGHVS and CDR2 FQNEAQ.

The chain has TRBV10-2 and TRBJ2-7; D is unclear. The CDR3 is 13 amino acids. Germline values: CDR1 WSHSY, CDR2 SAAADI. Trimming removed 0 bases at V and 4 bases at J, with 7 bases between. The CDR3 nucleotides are TGCGCCAGCAGTGAGTCGGGCCCGTACGAGCAGTACTTC. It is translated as CASSESGPYEQYF.

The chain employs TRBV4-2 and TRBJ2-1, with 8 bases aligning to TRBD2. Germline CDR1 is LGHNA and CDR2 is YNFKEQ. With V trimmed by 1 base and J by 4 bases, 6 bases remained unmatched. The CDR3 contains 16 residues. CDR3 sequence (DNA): TGTGCCAGCAGCCAAGGTGGAGCGGGGGCGTACAATGAGCAGTTCTTC. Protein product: CASSQGGAGAYNEQFF.

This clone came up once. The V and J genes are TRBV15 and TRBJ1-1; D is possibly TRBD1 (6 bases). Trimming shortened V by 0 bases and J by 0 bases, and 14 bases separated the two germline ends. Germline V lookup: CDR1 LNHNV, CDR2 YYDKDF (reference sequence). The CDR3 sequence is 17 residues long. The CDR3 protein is CATSREGPGVMNTEAFF. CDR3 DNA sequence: TGTGCCACCAGCAGAGAGGGGCCAGGGGTGATGAACACTGAAGCTTTCTTT.